This section outlines one TCR beta chain sequence together with its context. This sample was taken from a study of blood T cells in healthy people across ages. Trimming took 6 bases from V and 4 from J; bases not matched to a gene: 8. This CDR3 is built from 15 residues. A second PCR, run for 7 to 11 cycles, used a sample-barcoded 5' primer plus a J-beta primer mix. In TCRdb, the 5' RACE reads were re-called with MiXCR into one record per CDR3 protein. Of about 780,000 distinct CDR3 sequences in the sample, around 62% are singletons; the top ten hold 25% to 35%. Sequenced: blood. This clonotype originated in a man aged 25 to 40 in good health. The V and J genes are TRBV12-3 or TRBV12-4 and TRBJ2-5; 10 nucleotides agree with TRBD2. The CDR3 region is CASRSSGGKLETQYF. In nucleotides, the CDR3 is TGTGCCAGCAGATCTAGCGGGGGAAAGTTAGAGACCCAGTACTTC.